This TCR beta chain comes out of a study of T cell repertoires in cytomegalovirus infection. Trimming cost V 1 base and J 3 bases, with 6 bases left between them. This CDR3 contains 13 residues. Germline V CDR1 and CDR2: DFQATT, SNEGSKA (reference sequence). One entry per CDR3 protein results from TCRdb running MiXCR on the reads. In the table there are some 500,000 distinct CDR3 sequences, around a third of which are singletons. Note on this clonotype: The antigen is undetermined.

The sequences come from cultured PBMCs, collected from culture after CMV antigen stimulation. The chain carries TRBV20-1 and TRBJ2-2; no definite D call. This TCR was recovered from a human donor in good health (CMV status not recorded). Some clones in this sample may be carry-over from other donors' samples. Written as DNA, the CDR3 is TGCAGTGCTAGAGGGGGATACACCGGGGAGCTGTTTTTT. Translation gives CSARGGYTGELFF.